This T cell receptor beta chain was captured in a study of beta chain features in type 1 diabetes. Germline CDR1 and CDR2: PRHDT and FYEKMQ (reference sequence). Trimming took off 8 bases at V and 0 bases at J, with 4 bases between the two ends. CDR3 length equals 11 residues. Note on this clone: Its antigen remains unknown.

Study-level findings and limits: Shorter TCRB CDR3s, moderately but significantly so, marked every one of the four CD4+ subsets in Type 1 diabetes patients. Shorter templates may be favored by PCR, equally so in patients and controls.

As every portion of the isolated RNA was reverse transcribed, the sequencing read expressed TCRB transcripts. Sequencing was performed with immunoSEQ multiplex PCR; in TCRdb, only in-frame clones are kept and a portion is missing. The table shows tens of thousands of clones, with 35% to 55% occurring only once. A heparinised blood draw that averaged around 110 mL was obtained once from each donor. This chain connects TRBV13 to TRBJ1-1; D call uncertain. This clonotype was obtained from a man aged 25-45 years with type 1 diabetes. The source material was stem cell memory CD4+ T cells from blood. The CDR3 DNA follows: TGTGCCAGCCTAATGAACACTGAAGCTTTCTTT. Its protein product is CASLMNTEAFF.